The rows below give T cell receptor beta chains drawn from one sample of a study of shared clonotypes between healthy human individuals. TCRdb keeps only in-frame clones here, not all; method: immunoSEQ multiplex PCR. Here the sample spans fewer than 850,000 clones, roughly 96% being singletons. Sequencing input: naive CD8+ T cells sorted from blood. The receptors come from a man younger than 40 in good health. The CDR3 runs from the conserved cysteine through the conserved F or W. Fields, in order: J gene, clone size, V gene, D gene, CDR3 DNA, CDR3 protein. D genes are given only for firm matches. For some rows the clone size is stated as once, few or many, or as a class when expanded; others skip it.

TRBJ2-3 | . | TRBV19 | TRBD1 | TGTGCCAGTAGTATAGATTGGAGCAGGGGGCCAGATACGCAGTATTTT | CASSIDWSRGPDTQYF
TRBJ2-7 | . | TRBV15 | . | TGTGCCACCAGCAGAGATCGGGTCGGGCAGCGTGAGCAGTACTTC | CATSRDRVGQREQYF
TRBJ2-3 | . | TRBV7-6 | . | TGTGCCAGCAGCTTAGACGGCACGGGAGTAACAGATACGCAGTATTTT | CASSLDGTGVTDTQYF
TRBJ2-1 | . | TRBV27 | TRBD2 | TGTGCCAGCAGTCTGACGGGGACTAATAGCTATGAGCAGTTCTTC | CASSLTGTNSYEQFF
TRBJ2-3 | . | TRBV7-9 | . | TGTGCCAGCAGGCGCCGGGCGGGAAGGAGCACAGATACGCAGTATTTT | CASRRRAGRSTDTQYF
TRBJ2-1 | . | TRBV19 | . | TGTGCCAGCGCGCGGCAGTACAATGAGCAGTTCTTC | CASARQYNEQFF
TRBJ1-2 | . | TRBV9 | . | TGTGCCAGCAACACCGGGGCGGGGACCGGCGACGGCTACACCTTC | CASNTGAGTGDGYTF
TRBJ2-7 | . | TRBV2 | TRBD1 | TGTGCCAGCAGTGGCGTGGGGACAGGGATCAACGAGCAGTACTTC | CASSGVGTGINEQYF
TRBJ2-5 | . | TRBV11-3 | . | TGTGCCAGCAGCCAATACGACTCCAAGGAGACCCAGTACTTC | CASSQYDSKETQYF
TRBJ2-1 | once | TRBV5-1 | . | TGCGCCAGCAGCTTGAATGGGTACAATGAGCAGTTCTTC | CASSLNGYNEQFF
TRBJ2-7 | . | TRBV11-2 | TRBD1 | TGTGCCAGCAGCTTGTCGTCAGGGGGCGTATACGAGCAGTACTTC | CASSLSSGGVYEQYF
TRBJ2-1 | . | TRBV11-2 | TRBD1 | TGTGCCAGCAGCTTACTGGGACAGCGATTAGGAAGGGAGCAGTTCTTC | CASSLLGQRLGREQFF
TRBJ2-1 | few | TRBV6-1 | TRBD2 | TGTGCCAGCAGTGAAGGGAACCAACCGCGGGGGGGGGCCCCTCTATACAATGAGCAGTTCTTC | CASSEGNQPRGGAPLYNEQFF
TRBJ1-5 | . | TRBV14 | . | TGTGCCAGCAGCCAAGGCTCCTATCAGCCCCAGCATTTT | CASSQGSYQPQHF
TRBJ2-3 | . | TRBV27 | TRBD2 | TGTGCCAGCAGTTCCTTAGCGGGAGGCGACACAGATACGCAGTATTTT | CASSSLAGGDTDTQYF
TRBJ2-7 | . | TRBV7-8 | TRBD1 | TGTGCCAGCAGCTTACCGGGACAGGGGGCTCGTTTGGGCTACGAGCAGTACTTC | CASSLPGQGARLGYEQYF